These 3 T cell receptor beta chains share one sample of origin, sequenced in a study of T-cell reconstitution after alpha-beta-depleted transplantation in children. Researchers prepared the TCRbeta library using unique molecular identifiers, the study reports. From the PCR reads, TCRdb called clonotypes with MiXCR, one entry per CDR3 protein. The data hold around 600,000 distinct CDR3 sequences, with over 15% observed a single time. The sequenced sample was PBMCs from the stem cell graft donor, obtained from the stem cell graft. Receptor source: a human donor who donated a stem cell graft to a child with acute myeloid leukemia.

The CDR3 nucleotides are TGTGCCAGCACCATTAGGCGGCTAGCGGGAAGGAACACCGGGGAGCTGTTTTTT. Protein: CASTIRRLAGRNTGELFF. This chain connects TRBV12-3 or TRBV12-4 to TRBJ2-2, with 9 bases fitting TRBD2. The CDR3 spans 18 residues. Trimming removed 7 bases from V and 1 base from J; junction bases left unmatched: 13.

This clonotype has ten or more counts. This rearrangement joins TRBV20-1 to TRBJ1-1; 9 bases fit TRBD1. The V segment lost 1 base and the J segment 5 bases; nucleotides outside the gene matches: 11. The germline CDR1 and CDR2 sequences are DFQATT and SNEGSKA (reference sequence). The length of the CDR3 is 16 residues. CDR3 coding DNA: TGCAGTGCTAGAGCCCCGAGATTGGACAGGGGAACTGAAGCTTTCTTT. Translation gives CSARAPRLDRGTEAFF.

The chain recombines TRBV11-2 with TRBJ2-7, with no clear D. The germline gives CDR1 SGHAT, CDR2 FQNNGV. This CDR3 has 13 residues. The germline V and J ends were trimmed by 5 bases and 0 bases, with 8 bases remaining between them. CDR3 sequence reads: CASSIRTSYEQYV. Written as DNA, the CDR3 is TGTGCCAGCAGCATACGTACCTCCTACGAGCAGTACGTC.